This TCR beta chain is from a study of response to subunit inactivated influenza vaccine. The CDR3 consists of 17 residues. Trimming stripped 6 bases from V and 4 bases from J, with 24 bases between. CDR1 and CDR2 from the germline V gene are KGHSH and LQKENI. This clonotype was counted at least ten times. Its specificity is unknown. TCRdb used MiXCR to reprocess the RT-PCR reads, holding one entry per CDR3 protein. The sample yields about 700,000 distinct CDR3 sequences, 12% to 15% seen once. Study outcomes and limitations: With each seasonal influenza vaccination, the authors suggested, few new T cells are recruited.

This clonotype was obtained from a man aged 50 to 59 who received an inactivated influenza vaccine. The specimen was PBMCs from blood, collected 14 days before vaccination. The chain joins TRBV18 to TRBJ2-5; perhaps TRBD2 as D (5 bases). The CDR3 loop reads CASSPGYGIPAGETQYF. The CDR3 DNA sequence: TGTGCCAGCTCCCCGGGGTACGGAATACCGGCCGGAGAGACCCAGTACTTC.